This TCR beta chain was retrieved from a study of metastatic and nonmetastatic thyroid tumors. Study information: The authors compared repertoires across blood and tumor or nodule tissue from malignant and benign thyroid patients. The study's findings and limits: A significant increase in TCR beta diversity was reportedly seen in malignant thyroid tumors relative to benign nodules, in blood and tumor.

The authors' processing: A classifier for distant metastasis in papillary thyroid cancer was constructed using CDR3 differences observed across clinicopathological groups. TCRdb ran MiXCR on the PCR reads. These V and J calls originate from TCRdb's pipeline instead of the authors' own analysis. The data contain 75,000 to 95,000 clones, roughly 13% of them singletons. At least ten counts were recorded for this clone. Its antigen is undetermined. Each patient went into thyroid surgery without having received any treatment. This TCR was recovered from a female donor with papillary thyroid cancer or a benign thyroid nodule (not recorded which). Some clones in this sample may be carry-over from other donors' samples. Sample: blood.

The CDR3 coding sequence is TGTGCCAGCAGCACGTGGACAGATATGGACATTCAGTACTTC. Protein: CASSTWTDMDIQYF. The chain is built from TRBV6-1 and TRBJ2-4, with TRBD1 as a possible D gene (6 bases). The germline V and J ends were trimmed by 6 bases and 8 bases, with 17 bases remaining between them. CDR3 length: 14 amino acids. The germline V gene encodes CDR1 MNHNS and CDR2 SASEGT.